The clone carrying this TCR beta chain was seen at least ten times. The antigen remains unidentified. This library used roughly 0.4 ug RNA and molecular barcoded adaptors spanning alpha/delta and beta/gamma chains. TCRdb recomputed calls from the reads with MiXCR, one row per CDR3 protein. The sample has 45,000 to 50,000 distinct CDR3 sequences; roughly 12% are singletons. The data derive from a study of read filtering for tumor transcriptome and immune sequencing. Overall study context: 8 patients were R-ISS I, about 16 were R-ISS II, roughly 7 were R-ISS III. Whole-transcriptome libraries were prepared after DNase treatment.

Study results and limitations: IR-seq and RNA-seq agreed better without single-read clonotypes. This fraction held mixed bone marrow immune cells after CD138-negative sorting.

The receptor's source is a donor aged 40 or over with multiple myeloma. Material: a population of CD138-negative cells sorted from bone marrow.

In DNA form, the CDR3 reads TGTGCCAGCAGTTTGCGCCCAGGGTCCACCTACGAGCAGTACTTC. This sequence encodes CASSLRPGSTYEQYF. This chain links TRBV28 with TRBJ2-7; D is perhaps TRBD1 (5 bases). CDR1 MDHEN and CDR2 SYDVKM come from the germline V gene. The CDR3 totals 15 residues. V lost 3 bases to trimming and J lost 2 bases, with 14 bases between them.